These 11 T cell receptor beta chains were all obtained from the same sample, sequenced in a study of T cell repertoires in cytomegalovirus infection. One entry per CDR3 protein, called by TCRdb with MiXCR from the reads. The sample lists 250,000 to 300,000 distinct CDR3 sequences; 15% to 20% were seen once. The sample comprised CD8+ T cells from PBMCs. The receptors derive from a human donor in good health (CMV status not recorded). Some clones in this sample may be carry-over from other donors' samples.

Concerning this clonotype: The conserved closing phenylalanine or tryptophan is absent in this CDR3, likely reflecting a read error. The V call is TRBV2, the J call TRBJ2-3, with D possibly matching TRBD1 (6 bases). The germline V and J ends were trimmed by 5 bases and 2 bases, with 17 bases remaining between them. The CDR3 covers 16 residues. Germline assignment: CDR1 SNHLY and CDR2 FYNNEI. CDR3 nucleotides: TGTGCCAGCAGTTGGGACCGGGACATATCCACAGATACGCAGTATCTT. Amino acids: CASSWDRDISTDTQYL.

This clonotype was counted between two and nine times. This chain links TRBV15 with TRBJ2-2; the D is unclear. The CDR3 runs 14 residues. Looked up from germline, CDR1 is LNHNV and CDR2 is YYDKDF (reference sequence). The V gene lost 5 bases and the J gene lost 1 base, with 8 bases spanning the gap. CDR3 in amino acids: CATSLTVNTGELFF. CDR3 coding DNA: TGTGCCACCAGCCTAACAGTGAACACCGGGGAGCTGTTTTTT.

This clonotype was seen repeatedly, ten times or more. This chain's CDR3 is CASSFPGLSSYNEQFF. The CDR3 nucleotides read TGTGCCAGCAGCTTTCCCGGATTAAGCTCCTACAATGAGCAGTTCTTC. The chain uses TRBV7-8 and TRBJ2-1, with D unclear. V was clipped by 3 bases and J by 0 bases, with 12 bases between them. The CDR3 is 16 amino acids. Germline V gene data show CDR1 as SGHVS and CDR2 as FQNEAQ.

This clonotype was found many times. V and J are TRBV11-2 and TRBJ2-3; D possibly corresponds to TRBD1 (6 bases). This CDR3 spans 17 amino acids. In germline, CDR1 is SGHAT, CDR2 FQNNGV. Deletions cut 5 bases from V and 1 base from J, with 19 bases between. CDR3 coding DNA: TGTGCCAGCAGCGAAGAGACAGACTACAGGGGCACAGATACGCAGTATTTT. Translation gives CASSEETDYRGTDTQYF.

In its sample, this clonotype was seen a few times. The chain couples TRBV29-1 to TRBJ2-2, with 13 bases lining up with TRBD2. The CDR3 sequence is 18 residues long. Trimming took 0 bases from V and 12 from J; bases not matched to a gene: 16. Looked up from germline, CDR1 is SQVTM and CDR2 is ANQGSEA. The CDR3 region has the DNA TGCAGCGTTGAAGATCCGACTAGCGGGGGGCCTGGATTACGTAAGCTGTTTTTT. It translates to CSVEDPTSGGPGLRKLFF.

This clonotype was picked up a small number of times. The CDR3 DNA is TGTGCCAGCAGCCGGGACCTCTACAATGAGCAGTTCTTC. This gives the protein CASSRDLYNEQFF. The chain joins TRBV9 to TRBJ2-1; D tentatively fits TRBD1 or TRBD2 (5 bases each). Germline-derived CDR1 and CDR2 are SGDLS and YYNGEE. V lost 4 bases, J lost 3 bases, and 8 bases lay in between. This CDR3 comprises 13 residues.

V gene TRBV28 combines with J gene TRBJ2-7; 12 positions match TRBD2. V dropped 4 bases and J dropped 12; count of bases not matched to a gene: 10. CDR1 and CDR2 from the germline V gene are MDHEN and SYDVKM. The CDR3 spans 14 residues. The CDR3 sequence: CASSYGLAGYVWYF. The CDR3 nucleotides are TGTGCCAGCAGTTATGGACTAGCGGGGTATGTTTGGTACTTC. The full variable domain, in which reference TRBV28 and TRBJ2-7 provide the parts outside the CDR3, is DVKVTQSSRYLVKRTGEKVFLECVQDMDHENMFWYRQDPGLGLRLIYFSYDVKMKEKGDIPEGYSVSREKKERFSLILESASTNQTSMYLCASSYGLAGYVWYFGPGTRLTVT.

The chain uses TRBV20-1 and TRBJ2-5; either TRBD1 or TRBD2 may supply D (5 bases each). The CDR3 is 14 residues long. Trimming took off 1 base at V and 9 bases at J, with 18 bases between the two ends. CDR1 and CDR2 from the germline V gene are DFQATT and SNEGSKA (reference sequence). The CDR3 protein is CSARGEGTPKAQYF. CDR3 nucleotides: TGCAGTGCTAGAGGAGAGGGGACCCCTAAGGCCCAGTACTTC.

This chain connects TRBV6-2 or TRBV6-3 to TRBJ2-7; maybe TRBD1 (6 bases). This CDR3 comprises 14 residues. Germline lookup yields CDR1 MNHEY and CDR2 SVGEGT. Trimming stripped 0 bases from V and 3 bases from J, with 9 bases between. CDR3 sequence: CASSYSKQGYEQYF. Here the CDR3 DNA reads TGTGCCAGCAGTTACTCGAAACAGGGCTACGAGCAGTACTTC.

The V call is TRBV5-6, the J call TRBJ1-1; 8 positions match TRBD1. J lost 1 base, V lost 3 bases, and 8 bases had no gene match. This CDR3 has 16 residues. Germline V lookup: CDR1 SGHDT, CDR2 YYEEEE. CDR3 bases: TGTGCCAGCAGCTCAACCAGGGGGCCCAGGAACACTGAAGCTTTCTTT. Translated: CASSSTRGPRNTEAFF.

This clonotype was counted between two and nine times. The CDR3 loop is CASSQSGQGIQPQHF. As DNA, the CDR3 is TGTGCCAGCAGCCAGAGCGGGCAGGGGATTCAGCCCCAGCATTTT. J is TRBJ1-5 and V is TRBV3-1, with D possibly matching TRBD1 (6 bases). The CDR3 contains 15 residues. The V gene lost 3 bases and the J gene lost 6 bases, with 15 bases spanning the gap. Germline-derived CDR1 and CDR2 are LGHDT and YNNKEL (reference sequence).